The 27 T cell receptor beta chains listed next were all sequenced from one sample in a study of beta chain features in type 1 diabetes. Study results and caveats: For Type 1 diabetes patients, all four CD4+ subsets carried TCRB CDR3s that were moderately but significantly shorter.

As every portion of the isolated RNA was reverse transcribed, the sequencing read expressed TCRB transcripts. The data were produced by immunoSEQ multiplex PCR, yet TCRdb's version contains in-frame clones alone and is incomplete. The profile shows 240,000 or so clones, approximately 13% of them singletons. These receptors have no known antigen. The sequenced sample consisted of naive CD4+ T cells from blood. The source is a man aged 30-40 years with type 1 diabetes.

This clone was observed a handful of times. The chain uses TRBV12-5 and TRBJ2-2; 10 bases are a match to TRBD2. Trimming removed 8 bases from V and 0 bases from J; junction bases left unmatched: 6. The CDR3 covers 16 residues. Germline V gene sequence: CDR1 LGHNT, CDR2 FRNRAP. CDR3 amino acids: CASNPSGGTNTGELFF. CDR3 nucleotide sequence: TGTGCTAGTAATCCTAGCGGGGGTACGAACACCGGGGAGCTGTTTTTT.

The chain has TRBV7-6 and TRBJ2-6, with 7 bases that match TRBD1. The germline CDR1 and CDR2 sequences are SGHVS and FNYEAQ. This CDR3 region has 18 residues. V trimming: 5 bases; J trimming: 0 bases; junction bases outside the gene matches: 10. CDR3 amino acids: CASSNIGGGYSGANVLTF. The DNA for the CDR3 is TGTGCCAGCAGCAATATAGGGGGCGGTTACTCTGGGGCCAACGTCCTGACTTTC.

The chain has TRBV27 and TRBJ1-1, with TRBD1 identical over 8 bases. The germline gives CDR1 MNHEY, CDR2 SMNVEV (reference sequence). The CDR3 spans 14 residues. Losses at the gene ends were 5 bases for V and 1 base for J; bases not matched to a gene: 3. In nucleotides, the CDR3 is TGTGCCAGCAGTACACAGGGGGGGAACACTGAAGCTTTCTTT. Protein sequence: CASSTQGGNTEAFF.

This clone was counted only a few times. The chain uses TRBV5-4 and TRBJ2-2; weak D call: TRBD2 (5 bases). V dropped 2 bases and J dropped 2 bases, with 10 bases sitting between them. Germline V gives CDR1 SGHNT, CDR2 YYREEE (reference sequence). The CDR3 is made up of 15 amino acids. The CDR3: CASSFRGRNTGELFF. The CDR3 DNA reads as TGTGCCAGCAGCTTTCGAGGGCGCAACACCGGGGAGCTGTTTTTT.

This rearrangement joins TRBV2 to TRBJ1-2, with TRBD1 identical over 7 bases. This CDR3 has 13 residues. Germline values: CDR1 SNHLY, CDR2 FYNNEI. The junction had 0 bases not matched to a gene; V was cut back by 4 bases and J by 1 base. CDR3 sequence reads: CASSGDSNYGYTF. CDR3 nucleotide sequence: TGTGCCAGCAGTGGGGACAGTAACTATGGCTACACCTTC.

This clone was picked up a small number of times. The chain employs TRBV11-2 and TRBJ2-5, with D possibly matching TRBD2 (6 bases). Trimming shortened V by 5 bases and J by 5 bases, and 9 bases separated the two germline ends. The germline CDR1 and CDR2 sequences are SGHAT and FQNNGV. This CDR3 is 12 amino acids long. CDR3 protein: CASSRRVETQYF. The CDR3 nucleotides read TGTGCCAGCAGCCGGAGGGTTGAGACCCAGTACTTC.

This clone came up a few times. The J gene is TRBJ2-7, the V gene TRBV7-9; TRBD1 might be the D (5 bases). Germline CDR1 is SEHNR and CDR2 is FQNEAQ (reference sequence). Trimming left V 2 bases short and J 5 bases short, with 13 bases between. CDR3 length: 14 amino acids. Here the CDR3 reads CASSLRGRENEQYF. The CDR3 coding sequence is TGTGCCAGCAGCTTAAGGGGCAGGGAAAACGAGCAGTACTTC.

This clone was seen once. CDR3 sequence (DNA): TGTGCCAGCAGCTTGGGGTCAGGGGAGGGCTACACCTTC. The encoded protein is CASSLGSGEGYTF. The genes are TRBV5-5 and TRBJ1-2; D may be TRBD1 (6 bases). V gave up 0 bases and J gave up 8 bases, with 11 bases separating them. From germline, CDR1 is SGHKS and CDR2 YYEKEE (reference sequence). The CDR3 has 13 residues.

This clone was counted between two and nine times. The gene calls are TRBV11-2 and TRBJ2-7; D is ambiguous. Germline-derived CDR1 and CDR2 are SGHAT and FQNNGV. Trimming pared 1 base from V and 7 bases from J, leaving 5 bases between. The CDR3 contains 11 residues. The CDR3 bases are TGTGCCAGCAGCTTAGCGAGAGAGCAGTACTTC. Its protein product is CASSLAREQYF.

The sample holds a few counts of this clone. CDR3 sequence (DNA): TGCGCCAGCAGCCAAGTCTTACAGGGGGCTCAGCCCCAGCATTTT. Amino acid sequence: CASSQVLQGAQPQHF. The V gene is TRBV4-1, the J gene TRBJ1-5; TRBD1 agrees at 9 bases. Germline CDR1 and CDR2: MGHRA and YSYEKL. This CDR3 contains 15 residues. V shed 1 base, J shed 6 bases, and the junction held 4 bases outside the gene matches.

This clone was counted a few times. The sample holds other DNA sequences that translate to the same CDR3. V gene TRBV5-1 combines with J gene TRBJ2-7, with D tentatively TRBD2 (5 bases). Trimming took off 0 bases at V and 2 bases at J, with 9 bases between the two ends. In germline, CDR1 is SGHRS, CDR2 YFSETQ. The CDR3 runs to 14 residues. The CDR3 spells CASSLDRGTYEQYF. As DNA, the CDR3 is TGCGCCAGCAGCTTGGATCGGGGTACCTACGAGCAGTACTTC.

This clone was counted between two and nine times. The chain has TRBV10-3 and TRBJ2-5; TRBD1 might be the D (6 bases). The CDR3 contains 13 residues. Germline V lookup: CDR1 ENHRY, CDR2 SYGVKD. V lost 6 bases to trimming and J lost 1 base, with 9 bases between them. CDR3 sequence (DNA): TGTGCCATCAGCGTAGGGGGCCAAGAGACCCAGTACTTC. Amino acid sequence: CAISVGGQETQYF.

The sample holds a few counts of this clone. The chain couples TRBV5-1 to TRBJ2-7; TRBD1 matches 10 bases. CDR3 length: 15 residues. Germline V gene lookup returns CDR1 SGHRS and CDR2 YFSETQ. V dropped 1 base and J dropped 2; count of bases not matched to a gene: 3. In DNA, the CDR3 is TGCGCCAGCAGCTTGTCCGGACAGGGGGCCTACGAGCAGTACTTC. Amino acids: CASSLSGQGAYEQYF.

The chain carries TRBV14 and TRBJ2-7; D may be TRBD1 (5 bases). V was shortened by 6 bases and J by 1 base, with 10 bases between the two germline ends. Germline assignment: CDR1 SGHDN and CDR2 FVKESK. The CDR3 contains 13 residues. CDR3 sequence (DNA): TGTGCCAGCAGTCAGGACAAATCCTACGAGCAGTACTTC. It yields the protein CASSQDKSYEQYF.

V gene TRBV5-6 combines with J gene TRBJ2-1; 11 bases fit TRBD2. The CDR3 spans 15 residues. V was clipped by 4 bases and J by 4 bases; unmatched bases: 4. The germline V gene has CDR1 SGHDT and CDR2 YYEEEE. The CDR3 DNA is TGTGCCAGCAGCGCCGGGACTAGCGGTTACAATGAGCAGTTCTTC. It translates to CASSAGTSGYNEQFF.

This clone was counted only a few times. The V call is TRBV30, the J call TRBJ1-4; D ambiguous. The CDR3 totals 14 residues. The germline V and J ends were trimmed by 4 bases and 8 bases, with 17 bases remaining between them. CDR1 is GTSNPN and CDR2 is SVGIG in the germline V gene (reference sequence). CDR3 in DNA: TGTGCCTGGAACCATGGCGGGGTTGGGGAAAAACTGTTTTTT. Translated: CAWNHGGVGEKLFF.

In its sample, this clone was seen a few times. V and J are TRBV4-1 and TRBJ2-7, with TRBD2 matching 9 bases. This CDR3 contains 18 residues. Germline V lookup: CDR1 MGHRA, CDR2 YSYEKL. Trimming cost V 0 bases and J 3 bases; bases outside gene matches: 12. In DNA, the CDR3 is TGCGCCAGCAGCCAAGATAACGGGGTAGCGGGAGCCGACTACGAGCAGTACTTC. Its protein is CASSQDNGVAGADYEQYF.

The V call is TRBV5-1, the J call TRBJ1-1; D uncertain. CDR1 and CDR2 (germline): SGHRS, YFSETQ. The V end was cut by 6 bases, the J end by 5 bases, with 17 bases between. The CDR3 consists of 14 residues. As DNA, the CDR3 is TGCGCCAGCAACATAGCGGGGATAGATACTGAAGCTTTCTTT. It yields the protein CASNIAGIDTEAFF.

V is TRBV12-5 and J is TRBJ2-7, with 9 bases that match TRBD1. Germline loops: CDR1 LGHNT, CDR2 FRNRAP. CDR3 length: 13 amino acids. The trim removed 6 bases at V and 4 bases at J, leaving 4 bases unmatched. CDR3: CASGRDRVYEQYF. For the CDR3, the DNA is TGTGCTAGTGGCCGGGACAGGGTATACGAGCAGTACTTC.

This clone came up a few times. The chain couples TRBV4-1 to TRBJ2-1; 12 bases fit TRBD2. The V segment lost 4 bases and the J segment 1 base; nucleotides outside the gene matches: 5. The germline CDR1 and CDR2 sequences are MGHRA and YSYEKL. This CDR3 is built from 17 residues. The CDR3 spells CASSPGLAGWSYNEQFF. CDR3 in DNA: TGCGCCAGCAGCCCTGGACTAGCGGGATGGTCCTACAATGAGCAGTTCTTC.

The table lists this clone with a few counts. As DNA, the CDR3 is TGTGCCAGCAGCCAAGAAAGCGGGGGGGCGGGGGAGACCCAGTACTTC. Protein product: CASSQESGGAGETQYF. The V call is TRBV4-2, the J call TRBJ2-5; TRBD2 aligns across 10 bases. Germline V gene sequence: CDR1 LGHNA, CDR2 YNFKEQ. This CDR3 spans 16 amino acids. J gave up 5 bases and V 0 bases, and 6 bases lay outside the gene matches.

V is TRBV18 and J is TRBJ1-2; 11 nucleotides align to TRBD1. The CDR3 runs to 14 residues. The V gene's germline CDR1 is KGHSH and CDR2 LQKENI. V was clipped by 6 bases and J by 6 bases; unmatched bases: 6. The CDR3 region has the DNA TGTGCCAGCTCGTCGGGACAGGGGGGAGATGGCTACACCTTC. Its translation is CASSSGQGGDGYTF.

CDR3 loop: CASSFMDSRTEAFF. For the CDR3, the DNA is TGTGCCAGCAGTTTTATGGACAGTCGCACTGAAGCTTTCTTT. This chain connects TRBV27 to TRBJ1-1; D is perhaps TRBD1 (6 bases). This CDR3 is built from 14 residues. Trimming took 3 bases from V and 4 from J, leaving 12 bases between them. From germline, CDR1 is MNHEY and CDR2 SMNVEV (reference sequence).

The rearrangement links TRBV5-1 to TRBJ2-3; TRBD1 agrees at 7 bases. CDR1 SGHRS and CDR2 YFSETQ come from the germline V gene. V lost 4 bases to trimming and J lost 3 bases; unmatched junction nucleotides: 5. The CDR3 runs to 14 residues. The CDR3 here is CASSPPGGTDTQYF. For the CDR3, the DNA is TGCGCCAGCAGCCCGCCAGGGGGAACAGATACGCAGTATTTT.

Only a few counts were recorded for this clone. The genes are TRBV4-1 and TRBJ1-1; D not certain. The CDR3 runs to 15 residues. In germline, CDR1 is MGHRA, CDR2 YSYEKL. Trimming shortened V by 4 bases and J by 0 bases, and 12 bases separated the two germline ends. The DNA for the CDR3 is TGCGCCAGCAGCCCCGTTTCCCCTATGAACACTGAAGCTTTCTTT. Its protein is CASSPVSPMNTEAFF.

The CDR3 reads CASSELAQDTQYF. In DNA form, the CDR3 reads TGTGCCAGCAGTGAATTGGCTCAGGATACGCAGTATTTT. V is TRBV25-1 and J is TRBJ2-3; D is undetermined. The ends were cut back, 1 base at V and 6 bases at J, with 8 bases in the middle. The germline V gene has CDR1 MGHDK and CDR2 SYGVNS. The CDR3 spans 13 residues.

This clone showed up just a few times. This chain connects TRBV20-1 to TRBJ1-1; D gene unclear. The CDR3 has 11 amino acids. CDR1 is DFQATT, CDR2 SNEGSKA, per germline (reference sequence). V lost 3 bases to trimming and J lost 1 base, with 3 bases between them. The DNA of the CDR3 is TGCAGTGCTAGTAAGAACACTGAAGCTTTCTTT. It codes for CSASKNTEAFF.